This entry concerns a single T cell receptor (beta chain). Its antigen target is currently unknown. No much larger clone is present one base from it, and per-base qualities are unavailable. The data originate from a study of blood T cell repertoires in COVID-19 (TCRdb year 2020). In the study overall: Samples covering the acute and convalescent phases of COVID-19 were provided by collaborators in the United States, Italy and Spain. The samples were drawn from the first 160 participants of the ongoing ImmuneRACE study and from under 1,500 subjects provided by 6 global collaborators. A freely available public database, intended as a resource for researchers studying the immune response to SARS-CoV-2, is where the repertoires were released. HLA class I and class II types, where available, came from metadata supplied by the sample provider rather than from assay-based typing. Sample metadata almost always included a de-identified subject ID, COVID-19 status, age in years and sex. Deeply sampled blood TCRbeta repertoires from subjects exposed to, actively infected with, or recovered from COVID-19 were included in the dataset. The material from the prospective study consisted of cDNA or gDNA derived from T cells, B-cell-depleted T cells, or PBMCs. General findings and caveats noted by the study authors: The quantity of clinical and demographic metadata differed by source and by participant and was supplied without curation.

The collaborating institutions used their own protocols to collect whole blood in K2EDTA tubes. For TCRbeta analysis, collaborator samples were shipped as frozen whole blood, as isolated PBMCs, or as DNA extracted from either sample type. TCRbeta CDR3 regions were amplified from genomic DNA by means of the immunoSEQ Assay, a bias-controlled multiplex PCR. The paper's processing steps were these. Nucleated cell counts per sample were estimated from amplification of reference gene primers within the assay. To quantify the absolute abundance of each unique TCRbeta CDR3 rearrangement, sequence reads were collapsed and filtered. For each sample, productive Simpson clonality was calculated as the square root of Simpson's diversity index over productive rearrangements. TCRdb holds this immuneACCESS table with in-frame rearrangements only. Some clones are missing; in checked studies, unresolved V genes explain under half, and the rest has no known cause. V and J calls plus clone size are reproduced from that table; the DNA served to infer D and trimming. In this sample the table shows roughly 32,000 clones, 60% to 80% of which occur a single time. Of the sample, roughly 16% falls within the top ten clones.

Spanning cysteine to phenylalanine, the CDR3 consists of 15 amino acids. Of the read, only the CDR3 DNA is kept; its 45 bases are in frame from base 1. CDR1 and CDR2, per the germline V gene (reference sequence), are LGHDT and YNNKEL. Trimming removed 3 bases from V and 6 bases from J; the gene matches leave 5 bases unexplained. This chain joins TRBV3-1 (or the pseudogene TRBV3-2) to TRBJ2-2, and 9 junction bases match TRBD2. Input material: peripheral blood. The clonotype originates from a human donor in a cohort sampled during active COVID-19. The DNA sequence follows: TGTGCCAGCAGCCAGCTGGGACTAGCCCCCGGGGAGCTGTTTTTT. Translated, it reads CASSQLGLAPGELFF.